This T cell receptor beta chain was documented in a study of blood T cell repertoires in COVID-19. Whole-study context: The United States, Italy and Spain supplied acute and convalescent COVID-19 samples. Nucleic acid was either cDNA or gDNA, and it came from T cells, B-cell-depleted T cells, or PBMCs.

Here immunoSEQ multiplex PCR was the method, and the copy in TCRdb shows in-frame clones only, minus some. The data hold around 180,000 clones, with around 88% observed a single time. V was pared by 8 bases and J by 2 bases, with 19 bases between. The CDR3 totals 14 residues. Germline lookup yields CDR1 GTSNPN and CDR2 SVGIG (reference sequence). This clone was counted a single time. This TCR was sampled from a woman aged 25 to 39 with acute or convalescent COVID-19. J is TRBJ2-7 and V is TRBV30, with D possibly being TRBD2 (5 bases). The sequenced material came from peripheral blood. CDR3 protein: CAGKRGNRPYEQYF. The CDR3 DNA follows: TGTGCCGGGAAGAGAGGGAATCGACCCTACGAGCAGTACTTC.